The 30 T cell receptor beta chains below all came from one sample that was sequenced in a study of blood T cell repertoires in COVID-19. Some clones are missing from TCRdb's copy, which holds only in-frame ones; the method was immunoSEQ multiplex PCR. The repertoire includes 330,000 or so clones, around nine tenths of them detected once, and 1% sits in the top ten. Input material: PBMCs or T cells enriched from blood (not recorded which). Receptors originate from a woman in her 30s who had been exposed to COVID-19.

The genes are TRBV28 and TRBJ2-2; maybe TRBD2 (6 bases). The germline V gene has CDR1 MDHEN and CDR2 SYDVKM. Trimming removed 1 base at V and 0 bases at J, with 9 bases between. The CDR3 runs 16 residues. The CDR3 nucleotides read TGTGCCAGCAGTTTATTTAGCGGAGCGAACACCGGGGAGCTGTTTTTT. This codes for CASSLFSGANTGELFF.

This chain connects TRBV12-3 or TRBV12-4 to TRBJ1-1; D is perhaps TRBD1 (6 bases). The CDR3 runs to 12 residues. V lost 6 bases and J 4 bases, leaving 9 bases between the germline ends. The CDR3 bases are TGTGCCAGCAGAGGGGGGGCCACTGAAGCTTTCTTT. The encoded protein is CASRGGATEAFF.

The chain recombines TRBV9 with TRBJ1-2; the D gene is possibly TRBD1 (5 bases). The CDR3 loop spans 14 amino acids. Trimming cost V 2 bases and J 3 bases, with 11 bases left between them. Germline V gene lookup returns CDR1 SGDLS and CDR2 YYNGEE. In DNA, the CDR3 is TGTGCCAGCAGCGTCGGGGGTATCGACTATGGCTACACCTTC. Translated: CASSVGGIDYGYTF.

The chain is built from TRBV27 and TRBJ1-4, with TRBD1 matching 10 bases. The J segment lost 8 bases and the V segment lost 5 bases, leaving 8 bases of the junction unmatched. Per the germline V gene, CDR1 is MNHEY and CDR2 is SMNVEV (reference sequence). The CDR3 runs 15 residues. CDR3 DNA: TGTGCCAGCAGTCAAGGGGACAGGGGTTTAGAAAAACTGTTTTTT. Its translation is CASSQGDRGLEKLFF.

The chain has TRBV28 and TRBJ1-6; tentative D call: TRBD1 (5 bases). Germline CDR1 and CDR2: MDHEN and SYDVKM. With 10 bases removed from V and 5 bases from J, the gap between germline ends came to 18 bases. The CDR3 has 15 amino acids. The CDR3 reads CATGFRAFDNSPLHF. Written as DNA, the CDR3 is TGTGCCACCGGATTCAGGGCCTTCGATAATTCACCCCTCCACTTT.

This clone was counted only a few times. Distinct nucleotide sequences in the sample also encode this CDR3. V usage is TRBV29-1 and J usage is TRBJ1-2; 8 bases fit TRBD1. Per germline, CDR1 SQVTM and CDR2 ANQGSEA. CDR3 length equals 14 residues. Losses at the gene ends were 1 base for V and 7 bases for J; bases not matched to a gene: 8. CDR3 DNA: TGCAGCGTTGAAGGGGGCCAGGGGGCGGGTGGCTACACCTTC. Its translation is CSVEGGQGAGGYTF.

The CDR3 region is CSVLRDRDPEAFF. CDR3 nucleotide sequence: TGCAGCGTACTCCGGGACAGGGACCCTGAAGCTTTCTTT. V gene TRBV29-1 combines with J gene TRBJ1-1; 9 nucleotides match TRBD1. Germline V gene sequence: CDR1 SQVTM, CDR2 ANQGSEA. After removal of 6 bases from V and 6 bases from J, the junction contained 8 bases not matched to a gene. The CDR3 length is 13 residues.

This clone is a singleton in its sample. The chain links TRBV15 to TRBJ2-3, with TRBD2 matching over 12 bases. The CDR3 contains 17 residues. Germline loops: CDR1 LNHNV, CDR2 YYDKDF (reference sequence). V lost 0 bases, J lost 2 bases, and 3 bases stayed unmatched. CDR3 residues: CATSRDGTSGFTDTQYF. Here the CDR3 DNA reads TGTGCCACCAGCAGAGATGGGACTAGCGGGTTCACAGATACGCAGTATTTT.

V and J are TRBV5-5 and TRBJ1-5, with D uncertain. Looked up from germline, CDR1 is SGHKS and CDR2 is YYEKEE (reference sequence). The length of the CDR3 is 15 residues. V was cut by 0 bases and J by 0 bases, with 7 bases left in between. CDR3 bases: TGTGCCAGCAGCTTGGGAGGGTATAGCAATCAGCCCCAGCATTTT. Amino acid sequence: CASSLGGYSNQPQHF.

This sequence joins TRBV27 and TRBJ1-3; possibly TRBD1 for D (5 bases). CDR3 size: 14 residues. Trimming cost V 3 bases and J 0 bases, with 6 bases left between them. The germline V gene encodes CDR1 MNHEY and CDR2 SMNVEV (reference sequence). CDR3 sequence (DNA): TGTGCCAGCAGTTTGCAGGGCTCTGGAAACACCATATATTTT. Protein sequence: CASSLQGSGNTIYF.

V usage is TRBV15 and J usage is TRBJ2-7; 7 nucleotides match TRBD1. Unmatched junction bases numbered 11, after V lost 3 bases and J lost 3 bases. Germline V gives CDR1 LNHNV, CDR2 YYDKDF (reference sequence). This CDR3 region has 16 residues. This CDR3 is CATSSYRGGPSYEQYF. The CDR3 region has the DNA TGTGCCACCAGCAGCTACAGGGGCGGGCCAAGCTACGAGCAGTACTTC.

The chain uses TRBV3-1 (or the pseudogene TRBV3-2) and TRBJ2-3; 9 bases agree with TRBD1. The CDR3 runs to 16 residues. CDR1 and CDR2 from the germline V gene are LGHDT and YNNKEL (reference sequence). With V trimmed by 4 bases and J by 2 bases, 7 bases remained unmatched. The CDR3 region has the DNA TGTGCCAGCAGCCGGTCCGGGACAGGGAACACAGATACGCAGTATTTT. It is translated as CASSRSGTGNTDTQYF.

This chain connects TRBV5-1 to TRBJ2-1; 14 positions agree with TRBD2. This CDR3 is 19 amino acids long. CDR1 and CDR2 (germline): SGHRS, YFSETQ. J lost 0 bases, V lost 4 bases, and 9 bases had no gene match. The CDR3 DNA follows: TGCGCCAGCAGCGCAGGGACTAGCGGGGGTTTAAGCTCCTACAATGAGCAGTTCTTC. Its protein product is CASSAGTSGGLSSYNEQFF.

The CDR3 sequence: CASSSHDRVEVNSPLHF. The DNA of the CDR3 is TGTGCCAGCAGTTCCCACGACAGGGTCGAGGTTAATTCACCCCTCCACTTT. V usage is TRBV3-1 (or the pseudogene TRBV3-2) and J usage is TRBJ1-6, with 7 bases that match TRBD1. The CDR3 sequence is 17 residues long. Looked up from germline, CDR1 is LGHDT and CDR2 is YNNKEL (reference sequence). With V trimmed by 6 bases and J by 6 bases, 14 bases remained unmatched.

The rearrangement joins TRBV29-1 to TRBJ1-2, with D possibly being TRBD1 (5 bases). Trimming cost V 7 bases and J 8 bases, with 23 bases left between them. The CDR3 is made up of 14 amino acids. CDR1 is SQVTM, CDR2 ANQGSEA, per germline. CDR3: CSAPGRGSREGYTF. The CDR3 DNA follows: TGCAGCGCCCCAGGCCGGGGGTCCAGGGAGGGCTACACCTTC.

The chain couples TRBV11-3 to TRBJ1-4; 8 bases fit TRBD1. This CDR3 region has 13 residues. The germline V gene encodes CDR1 SGHNT and CDR2 YENEEA. Losses at the gene ends were 6 bases for V and 7 bases for J; bases not matched to a gene: 4. As DNA, the CDR3 is TGTGCCAGCAGGTGGACAGGGCGTGAAAAACTGTTTTTT. Translated, it gives CASRWTGREKLFF.

The CDR3 DNA follows: TGTGCCAGTACCCCAAGAGCCGGGTTGAGGGAGACCCAGTACTTC. Translated: CASTPRAGLRETQYF. The chain has TRBV19 and TRBJ2-5; D remains unclear. The CDR3 has 15 residues. Germline V CDR1 and CDR2: LNHDA, SQIVND (reference sequence). Trimming cost V 7 bases and J 5 bases, with 20 bases left between them.

The rearrangement uses TRBV6-2 or TRBV6-3 and TRBJ1-5, with 8 positions matching TRBD1. Germline CDR1 and CDR2: MNHEY and SVGEGT. The CDR3 runs 15 residues. V shed 4 bases, J shed 9 bases, and the junction held 11 bases outside the gene matches. The CDR3 DNA follows: TGTGCCAGCAGTTTACCCCCGACAGGGGTAAGGCCCCAGCATTTT. Its protein is CASSLPPTGVRPQHF.

V and J are TRBV9 and TRBJ2-7; tentative D call: TRBD1 (7 bases). V gave up 0 bases and J gave up 4 bases, with 11 bases separating them. The CDR3 consists of 14 residues. Germline V gene sequence: CDR1 SGDLS, CDR2 YYNGEE. In DNA form, the CDR3 reads TGTGCCAGCAGCGTAGCGGAGGGGGCGTACGAGCAGTACTTC. It is translated as CASSVAEGAYEQYF. Complete variable domain (other parts from reference TRBV9 and TRBJ2-7): DSGVTQTPKHLITATGQRVTLRCSPRSGDLSVYWYQQSLDQGLQFLIQYYNGEERAKGNILERFSAQQFPDLHSELNLSSLELGDSALYFCASSVAEGAYEQYFGPGTRLTVT.

The chain carries TRBV5-4 and TRBJ1-2; D gene uncertain. The germline V gene has CDR1 SGHNT and CDR2 YYREEE (reference sequence). The CDR3 has 13 amino acids. Trimming left V 0 bases short and J 4 bases short, with 7 bases between. The CDR3 here is CASSLGATYGYTF. In DNA, the CDR3 is TGTGCCAGCAGCTTGGGGGCGACCTATGGCTACACCTTC.

J is TRBJ2-5 and V is TRBV12-5; 15 nucleotides align to TRBD2. Germline V gene data show CDR1 as LGHNT and CDR2 as FRNRAP. V was clipped by 5 bases and J by 5 bases; unmatched bases: 9. This CDR3 has 17 amino acids. CDR3 DNA: TGTGCTAGTGGTGAAGGGACTAGCGGGAGGTTGGGGGAGACCCAGTACTTC. This sequence encodes CASGEGTSGRLGETQYF.

The chain joins TRBV19 to TRBJ1-4; 9 nucleotides align to TRBD1. Trimming removed 8 bases from V and 7 bases from J; junction bases left unmatched: 17. Germline V CDR1 and CDR2: LNHDA, SQIVND (reference sequence). The CDR3 extends over 17 amino acids. CDR3: CASAIPSRDRVGEKLFF. The CDR3 DNA sequence: TGTGCCAGTGCGATCCCCTCACGGGACAGGGTGGGTGAAAAACTGTTTTTT.

The chain links TRBV15 to TRBJ1-4; D unclear. Per the germline V gene, CDR1 is LNHNV and CDR2 is YYDKDF (reference sequence). The CDR3 loop spans 17 amino acids. V dropped 5 bases and J dropped 7 bases, with 23 bases sitting between them. The CDR3 bases are TGTGCCACCAGCCCCCGGGATTGGATCGGGGTCTCTGAAAAACTGTTTTTT. Its protein product is CATSPRDWIGVSEKLFF.

The chain has TRBV28 and TRBJ2-3; 8 bases agree with TRBD2. CDR3 length equals 18 residues. Germline V gene sequence: CDR1 MDHEN, CDR2 SYDVKM. The junction had 13 bases not matched to a gene; V was cut back by 5 bases and J by 0 bases. The CDR3 region has the DNA TGTGCCAGCAGTGTATCTAGCGGGTTGGGCTCTAGCACAGATACGCAGTATTTT. Translated, it gives CASSVSSGLGSSTDTQYF.

The chain recombines TRBV19 with TRBJ2-7; 8 bases match TRBD2. The CDR3 is 14 residues long. The ends lost 3 bases at V and 6 bases at J; junction bases unmatched: 7. Germline V gives CDR1 LNHDA, CDR2 SQIVND (reference sequence). Here the CDR3 DNA reads TGTGCCAGTAGTATTTCCCGCGGGAGGACCGAGCAGTACTTC. It specifies CASSISRGRTEQYF.

V and J are TRBV15 and TRBJ2-4; possibly TRBD2 for D (7 bases). This CDR3 spans 16 amino acids. Germline-derived CDR1 and CDR2 are LNHNV and YYDKDF (reference sequence). Trimming left V 1 base short and J 2 bases short, with 12 bases between. The CDR3 nucleotides are TGTGCCACCAGCAGAGGGACTAGGGGGACCAAAAACATTCAGTACTTC. This encodes CATSRGTRGTKNIQYF.

The chain links TRBV9 to TRBJ2-4, with D perhaps TRBD2 (5 bases). The CDR3 extends over 14 amino acids. CDR1 and CDR2 from the germline V gene are SGDLS and YYNGEE. V was trimmed by 0 bases and J by 5 bases, leaving 9 bases between them. CDR3 sequence: CASSVGNSENIQYF. Written as DNA, the CDR3 is TGTGCCAGCAGCGTAGGAAATAGCGAAAACATTCAGTACTTC.

The V call is TRBV5-1, the J call TRBJ2-7; perhaps TRBD2 as D (5 bases). V lost 4 bases, J lost 0 bases, and 14 bases lay in between. There are 15 residues in the CDR3. Germline V gene data show CDR1 as SGHRS and CDR2 as YFSETQ. The CDR3 nucleotides are TGCGCCAGCAGCCCTTCTACTAGGAGCTCCTACGAGCAGTACTTC. Its translation is CASSPSTRSSYEQYF.

The genes are TRBV27 and TRBJ2-3; tentative D call: TRBD2 (6 bases). V was trimmed by 6 bases and J by 6 bases, leaving 19 bases between them. This CDR3 comprises 15 residues. CDR1 and CDR2 (germline): MNHEY, SMNVEV (reference sequence). The CDR3 region is CASRLLAEVRDTQYF. CDR3 in DNA: TGTGCCAGCAGATTACTAGCCGAGGTTAGGGATACGCAGTATTTT.

The chain recombines TRBV11-3 with TRBJ2-7, with a weak D call TRBD1 (5 bases). This CDR3 spans 15 amino acids. The V and J ends lost 1 base and 3 bases respectively, with 13 bases between them. Looked up from germline, CDR1 is SGHNT and CDR2 is YENEEA. The CDR3 DNA sequence: TGTGCCAGCAGCTTAGGGGGCGGAATGGACTACGAGCAGTACTTC. It encodes CASSLGGGMDYEQYF.